These 28 T cell receptor beta chains were sequenced from one sample in a study of blood T cell repertoires in COVID-19. The data were produced by immunoSEQ multiplex PCR, yet TCRdb's version contains in-frame clones alone and is incomplete. The profile shows a few hundred thousand clones, roughly 87% of them singletons. The material sequenced was PBMCs or T cells enriched from blood (not recorded which). Receptors were obtained from a woman in her 30s who had recovered from COVID-19.

The chain combines TRBV27 with TRBJ2-2; TRBD1 is a possible D gene (5 bases). CDR1 is MNHEY, CDR2 SMNVEV, per germline (reference sequence). The CDR3 spans 15 residues. The germline V and J ends were trimmed by 3 bases and 4 bases, with 12 bases remaining between them. The CDR3 spells CASSFEGVATGELFF. As DNA, the CDR3 is TGTGCCAGCAGTTTCGAAGGGGTCGCCACCGGGGAGCTGTTTTTT.

The chain employs TRBV10-3 and TRBJ2-7; TRBD1 matches at 10 bases. V shed 3 bases and J 7 bases; nucleotides not matched to a gene: 6. From germline, CDR1 is ENHRY and CDR2 SYGVKD. CDR3 length: 14 residues. CDR3 residues: CAISDPGQGREQYF. CDR3 bases: TGTGCCATCAGTGACCCGGGACAGGGGAGAGAGCAGTACTTC.

This clone was counted between two and nine times. V usage is TRBV24-1 and J usage is TRBJ2-3; TRBD2 matches at 10 bases. J was trimmed by 6 bases and V by 0 bases; bases with no gene match: 8. Germline CDR1 reads KGHDR; CDR2 reads SFDVKD. The CDR3 has 17 amino acids. CDR3 in amino acids: CATSDLASGGRVDTQYF. The CDR3 nucleotides read TGTGCCACCAGTGATTTGGCTAGCGGGGGTCGGGTGGATACGCAGTATTTT.

The V and J genes are TRBV7-2 and TRBJ1-5; D not resolved. The V gene's germline CDR1 is SGHTA and CDR2 FQGNSA. This CDR3 region has 16 residues. V gave up 4 bases and J gave up 7 bases, with 20 bases separating them. CDR3 bases: TGTGCCAGCAGCTCGACCGTAGGTCGCGGTGTGCAGCCCCAGCATTTT. The encoded protein is CASSSTVGRGVQPQHF.

The chain carries TRBV15 and TRBJ1-5; no firm D call. The CDR3 runs 13 residues. Trimming pared 5 bases from V and 8 bases from J, leaving 13 bases between. CDR1 is LNHNV, CDR2 YYDKDF, per germline (reference sequence). The CDR3 DNA reads TGTGCCACCAGCGCACAGAGGCGGGAGCCCCAGCATTTT. The encoded protein is CATSAQRREPQHF.

The chain employs TRBV19 and TRBJ1-2, with 8 positions matching TRBD1. The CDR3 spans 15 residues. J was trimmed by 8 bases and V by 5 bases; bases with no gene match: 13. CDR1 and CDR2 from the germline V gene are LNHDA and SQIVND (reference sequence). As DNA, the CDR3 is TGTGCCAGTAGTCCTCAGGGGGCGCAGCTCAGGGGCTACACCTTC. Translated: CASSPQGAQLRGYTF. Drawing the rest from reference TRBV19 and TRBJ1-2, the complete variable domain is DGGITQSPKYLFRKEGQNVTLSCEQNLNHDAMYWYRQDPGQGLRLIYYSQIVNDFQKGDIAEGYSVSREKKESFPLTVTSAQKNPTAFYLCASSPQGAQLRGYTFGSGTRLTVV.

This clone showed up just a few times. This CDR3 is also generated by other DNA sequences in the sample. The chain is built from TRBV27 and TRBJ2-7; 7 nucleotides align to TRBD2. Germline assignment: CDR1 MNHEY and CDR2 SMNVEV (reference sequence). This CDR3 is built from 13 residues. V gave up 6 bases and J gave up 1 base; unmatched junction bases: 3. The CDR3: CASSRTSSYEQYF. CDR3 nucleotide sequence: TGTGCCAGCAGCAGGACTAGTTCCTACGAGCAGTACTTC.

The chain has TRBV7-9 and TRBJ2-3; 7 nucleotides align to TRBD1. This CDR3 contains 14 residues. In germline, CDR1 is SEHNR, CDR2 FQNEAQ (reference sequence). J lost 4 bases, V lost 3 bases, and 4 bases had no gene match. CDR3 in amino acids: CASSFSTGADTQYF. The DNA for the CDR3 is TGTGCCAGCAGCTTTAGCACAGGGGCAGATACGCAGTATTTT.

The chain combines TRBV9 with TRBJ2-5; 10 bases are shared with TRBD1. Germline lookup yields CDR1 SGDLS and CDR2 YYNGEE. CDR3 length equals 15 residues. J gave up 3 bases and V 0 bases, and 2 bases lay outside the gene matches. CDR3 nucleotide sequence: TGTGCCAGCAGCGTAGGACAGGGGGCTAAAGAGACCCAGTACTTC. Amino acids: CASSVGQGAKETQYF. The full variable domain, its missing parts supplied by reference TRBV9 and TRBJ2-5, is DSGVTQTPKHLITATGQRVTLRCSPRSGDLSVYWYQQSLDQGLQFLIQYYNGEERAKGNILERFSAQQFPDLHSELNLSSLELGDSALYFCASSVGQGAKETQYFGPGTRLLVL.

Regarding this clone: Different DNA sequences within this sample yield the same CDR3. This chain links TRBV28 with TRBJ1-1, with 9 bases fitting TRBD1. Germline values: CDR1 MDHEN, CDR2 SYDVKM. The CDR3 consists of 14 residues. The junction had 3 bases not matched to a gene; V was cut back by 7 bases and J by 0 bases. The DNA for the CDR3 is TGTGCCAGCACAACAGGGGGCATGAACACTGAAGCTTTCTTT. Amino acids: CASTTGGMNTEAFF.

A single count supports this clone. The chain links TRBV5-3 to TRBJ1-2, with TRBD1 as a possible D gene (5 bases). TRBV5-3 is an ORF, with its function uncertain. V was trimmed by 5 bases and J by 12 bases, leaving 29 bases between them. The length of the CDR3 is 16 residues. CDR3 in amino acids: CARRAGRPTTGLGHTF. As DNA, the CDR3 is TGTGCCAGAAGGGCGGGACGGCCTACTACCGGGCTGGGTCACACCTTC.

V and J are TRBV7-9 and TRBJ1-6, with 8 positions matching TRBD1. The germline V gene has CDR1 SEHNR and CDR2 FQNEAQ (reference sequence). The CDR3 contains 14 residues. J gave up 7 bases and V 1 base, and 0 bases lay outside the gene matches. CDR3 sequence reads: CASSLDRGNSPLHF. CDR3 coding DNA: TGTGCCAGCAGCTTAGACAGGGGGAATTCACCCCTCCACTTT.

In this sample, this clone turned up once. The gene calls are TRBV7-8 and TRBJ2-7, with 10 bases matching TRBD1. The CDR3 covers 16 residues. Germline loops: CDR1 SGHVS, CDR2 FQNEAQ. The ends lost 5 bases at V and 6 bases at J; junction bases unmatched: 13. The chain's CDR3 is CASSLTSGTGASEQYF. The CDR3 bases are TGTGCCAGCAGCCTGACTTCCGGGACAGGGGCTTCCGAGCAGTACTTC.

This chain links TRBV6-5 with TRBJ1-1; D might be TRBD1 (5 bases). From germline, CDR1 is MNHEY and CDR2 SVGAGI. The V and J ends lost 2 bases and 5 bases respectively, with 9 bases between them. The CDR3 is 13 residues long. The CDR3 sequence is CASSYERGTEAFF. The CDR3 DNA reads TGTGCCAGCAGTTACGAGCGGGGGACTGAAGCTTTCTTT.

This chain connects TRBV5-4 to TRBJ2-7; the match to TRBD2 covers 10 bases. The germline V gene has CDR1 SGHNT and CDR2 YYREEE (reference sequence). The length of the CDR3 is 14 residues. V shed 4 bases, J shed 3 bases, and the junction held 4 bases outside the gene matches. CDR3: CASSVLAGGYEQYF. For the CDR3, the DNA is TGTGCCAGCAGCGTATTAGCGGGGGGCTACGAGCAGTACTTC.

Notes on this clone: The limits of the CDR3 on the DNA are not certain, so only TCRdb's listed CDR3 is given. The chain couples TRBV11-3 to TRBJ2-1; the table's D call of TRBD1 was not tested on the DNA. The V gene's germline CDR1 is SGHNT and CDR2 YENEEA. The CDR3 comprises 13 residues, both ends counted. CDR3 in amino acids: CASSDIVAGGIFF.

This chain joins TRBV9 and TRBJ1-6, with D hard to call. This CDR3 is 16 amino acids long. The V end lost 0 bases, the J end lost 7 bases, and 14 bases lay between the germline ends. Germline values: CDR1 SGDLS, CDR2 YYNGEE. This CDR3 is CASSVGTRVGNSPLHF. The CDR3 DNA reads TGTGCCAGCAGCGTAGGAACCCGGGTCGGAAATTCACCCCTCCACTTT.

V is TRBV27 and J is TRBJ2-7; D perhaps matches TRBD1 (6 bases). Germline V gene lookup returns CDR1 MNHEY and CDR2 SMNVEV (reference sequence). The CDR3 is 17 residues long. The V end was cut by 5 bases, the J end by 7 bases, with 27 bases between. The CDR3 DNA reads as TGTGCCAGCAGTACCGCCCTCGGTAGGACAGCGAGAGAGGAGCAGTACTTC. This sequence encodes CASSTALGRTAREEQYF.

The J gene is TRBJ2-5, the V gene TRBV18, with 7 nucleotides matching TRBD2. Per the germline V gene, CDR1 is KGHSH and CDR2 is LQKENI. The V gene end was trimmed by 6 bases and the J gene end by 2 bases; junction bases not matched to a gene: 9. The CDR3 totals 15 residues. CDR3 protein: CASSNQGGWQETQYF. CDR3 DNA sequence: TGTGCCAGCTCTAACCAGGGAGGGTGGCAAGAGACCCAGTACTTC.

The V call is TRBV7-6, the J call TRBJ2-1; 10 bases are a match to TRBD2. CDR3 length: 15 amino acids. The J segment lost 7 bases and the V segment lost 5 bases, leaving 8 bases of the junction unmatched. CDR1 and CDR2 from the germline V gene are SGHVS and FNYEAQ. The CDR3 coding sequence is TGTGCCAGCAGCCTCGTTCAGCGGGGGGGTAATGAGCAGTTCTTC. Amino acid sequence: CASSLVQRGGNEQFF.

J is TRBJ1-4 and V is TRBV20-1; D not certain. The germline gives CDR1 DFQATT, CDR2 SNEGSKA (reference sequence). This CDR3 is built from 11 residues. Deletions cut 6 bases from V and 7 bases from J, with 9 bases between. The CDR3 here is CSAREGEKLFF. DNA for the CDR3: TGCAGTGCGAGGGAAGGTGAAAAACTGTTTTTT.

The J gene is TRBJ1-1, the V gene TRBV7-9; TRBD1 is a possible D gene (5 bases). Germline-derived CDR1 and CDR2 are SEHNR and FQNEAQ (reference sequence). This CDR3 contains 11 residues. V was trimmed by 6 bases and J by 7 bases, leaving 9 bases between them. The CDR3 loop reads CASSRTHEAFF. CDR3 DNA sequence: TGTGCCAGCAGTCGGACACATGAAGCTTTCTTT.

The chain is built from TRBV5-1 and TRBJ2-1; 11 nucleotides match TRBD2. Germline V gene lookup returns CDR1 SGHRS and CDR2 YFSETQ. With 3 bases clipped from V and 7 bases from J, the junction kept 18 bases outside the gene matches. The CDR3 is made up of 19 amino acids. CDR3 protein: CASSWGGTGGTSGSNEQFF. In DNA, the CDR3 is TGCGCCAGCAGCTGGGGGGGAACCGGCGGGACTAGCGGATCAAATGAGCAGTTCTTC. Looking up the rest from reference TRBV5-1 and TRBJ2-1 gives the full variable domain: KAGVTQTPRYLIKTRGQQVTLSCSPISGHRSVSWYQQTPGQGLQFLFEYFSETQRNKGNFPGRFSGRQFSNSRSEMNVSTLELGDSALYLCASSWGGTGGTSGSNEQFFGPGTRLTVL.

V usage is TRBV9 and J usage is TRBJ2-4; no clear D gene. The CDR3 consists of 15 residues. Per germline, CDR1 SGDLS and CDR2 YYNGEE. Trimming took 0 bases from V and 0 from J, leaving 7 bases between them. CDR3 sequence reads: CASSVDPRAKNIQYF. CDR3 DNA: TGTGCCAGCAGCGTAGACCCGAGAGCCAAAAACATTCAGTACTTC.

The rearrangement uses TRBV29-1 and TRBJ2-3; TRBD1 is a possible D gene (6 bases). This CDR3 has 12 amino acids. V lost 5 bases to trimming and J lost 3 bases, with 9 bases between them. Germline CDR1 is SQVTM and CDR2 is ANQGSEA. The CDR3 loop is CSVTTGTDTQYF. CDR3 DNA: TGCAGCGTTACCACAGGGACAGATACGCAGTATTTT.

Here the CDR3 reads CASTGQGAPANTEAFF. In DNA, the CDR3 is TGTGCCAGTACGGGACAGGGGGCGCCTGCGAACACTGAAGCTTTCTTT. The rearrangement joins TRBV19 to TRBJ1-1; 12 bases line up with TRBD1. The trim removed 7 bases at V and 1 base at J, leaving 7 bases unmatched. This CDR3 is 16 amino acids long. The germline gives CDR1 LNHDA, CDR2 SQIVND (reference sequence).

The rearrangement joins TRBV11-3 to TRBJ1-1, with D possibly matching TRBD1 (6 bases). Germline CDR1 and CDR2: SGHNT and YENEEA. The V and J ends lost 1 base and 1 base respectively, with 19 bases between them. The CDR3 spans 18 residues. Written as DNA, the CDR3 is TGTGCCAGCAGCTTAGCCGATCCGGGACACTTAAAGAACACTGAAGCTTTCTTT. Its translation is CASSLADPGHLKNTEAFF.

As concerns this clone: Other nucleotide sequences from this sample produce the same CDR3. The chain recombines TRBV7-9 with TRBJ1-2, with D uncertain. Germline V gives CDR1 SEHNR, CDR2 FQNEAQ (reference sequence). Trimming took 3 bases from V and 6 from J, leaving 8 bases between them. CDR3 size: 12 residues. The CDR3 region has the DNA TGTGCCAGCAGCTTGTCGCAGGATGGCTACACCTTC. It encodes CASSLSQDGYTF.